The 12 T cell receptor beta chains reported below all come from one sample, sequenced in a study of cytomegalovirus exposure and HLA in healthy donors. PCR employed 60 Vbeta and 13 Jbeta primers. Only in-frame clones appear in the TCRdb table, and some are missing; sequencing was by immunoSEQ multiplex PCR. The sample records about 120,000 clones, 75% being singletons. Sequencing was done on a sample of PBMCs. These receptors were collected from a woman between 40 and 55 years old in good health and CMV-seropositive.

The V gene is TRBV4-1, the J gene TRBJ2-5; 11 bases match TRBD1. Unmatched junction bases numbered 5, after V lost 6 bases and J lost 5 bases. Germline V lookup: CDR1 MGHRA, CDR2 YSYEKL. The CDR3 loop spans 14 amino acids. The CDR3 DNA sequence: TGCGCCAGCAGATCGGACAGGGGGCGCGAGACCCAGTACTTC. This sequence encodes CASRSDRGRETQYF.

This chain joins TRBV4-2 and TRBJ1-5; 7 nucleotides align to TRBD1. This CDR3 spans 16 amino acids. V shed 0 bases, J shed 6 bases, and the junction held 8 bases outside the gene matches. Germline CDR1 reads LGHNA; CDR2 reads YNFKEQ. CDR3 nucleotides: TGTGCCAGCAGCCAAGATACAGGGGCTGTGCTTCAGCCCCAGCATTTT. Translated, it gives CASSQDTGAVLQPQHF.

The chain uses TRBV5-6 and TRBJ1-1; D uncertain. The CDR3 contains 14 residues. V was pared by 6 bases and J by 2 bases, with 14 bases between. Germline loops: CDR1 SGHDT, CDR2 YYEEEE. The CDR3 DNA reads TGTGCCAGCACCCCTACCCCCGTAAACACTGAAGCTTTCTTT. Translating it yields CASTPTPVNTEAFF.

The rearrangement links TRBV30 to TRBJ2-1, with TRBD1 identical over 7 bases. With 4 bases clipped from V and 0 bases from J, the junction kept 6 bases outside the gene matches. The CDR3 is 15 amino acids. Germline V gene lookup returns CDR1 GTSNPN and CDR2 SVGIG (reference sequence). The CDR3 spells CAWNTGVGSYNEQFF. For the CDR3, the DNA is TGTGCCTGGAATACAGGGGTGGGCTCCTACAATGAGCAGTTCTTC. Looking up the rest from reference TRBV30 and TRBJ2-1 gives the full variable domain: SQTIHQWPATLVQPVGSPLSLECTVEGTSNPNLYWYRQAAGRGLQLLFYSVGIGQISSEVPQNLSASRPQDRQFILSSKKLLLSDSGFYLCAWNTGVGSYNEQFFGPGTRLTVL.

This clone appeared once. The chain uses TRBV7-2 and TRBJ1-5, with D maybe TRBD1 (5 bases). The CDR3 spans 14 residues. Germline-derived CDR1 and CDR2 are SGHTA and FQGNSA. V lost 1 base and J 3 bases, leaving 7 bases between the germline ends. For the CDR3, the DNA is TGTGCCAGCAGCTTAGGACAGCCCAATCAGCCCCAGCATTTT. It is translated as CASSLGQPNQPQHF.

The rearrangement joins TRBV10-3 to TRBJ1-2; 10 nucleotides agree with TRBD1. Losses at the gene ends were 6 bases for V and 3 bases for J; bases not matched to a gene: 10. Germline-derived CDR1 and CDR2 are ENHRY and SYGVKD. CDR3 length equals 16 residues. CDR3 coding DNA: TGTGCCATCAGGTGGACAGGGGGAAAGGGGGACTATGGCTACACCTTC. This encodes CAIRWTGGKGDYGYTF.

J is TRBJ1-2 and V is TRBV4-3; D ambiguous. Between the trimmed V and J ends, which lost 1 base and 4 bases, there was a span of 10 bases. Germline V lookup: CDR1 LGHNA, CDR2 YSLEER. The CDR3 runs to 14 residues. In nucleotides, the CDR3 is TGCGCCAGCAGCCAAGGCCGGGCGGGCTATGGCTACACCTTC. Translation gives CASSQGRAGYGYTF.

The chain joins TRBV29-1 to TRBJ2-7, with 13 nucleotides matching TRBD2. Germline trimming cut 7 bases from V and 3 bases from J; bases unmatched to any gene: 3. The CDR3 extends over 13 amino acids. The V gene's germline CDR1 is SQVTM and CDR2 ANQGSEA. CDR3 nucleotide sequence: TGCAGCGCGGGACTAGCGGGACTCTACGAGCAGTACTTC. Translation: CSAGLAGLYEQYF.

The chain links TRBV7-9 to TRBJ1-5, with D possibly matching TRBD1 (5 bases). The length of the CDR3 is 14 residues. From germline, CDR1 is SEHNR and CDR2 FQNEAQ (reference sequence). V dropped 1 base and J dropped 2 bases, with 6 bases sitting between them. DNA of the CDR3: TGTGCCAGCAGCTTAGGGGGCGGCAATCAGCCCCAGCATTTT. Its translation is CASSLGGGNQPQHF. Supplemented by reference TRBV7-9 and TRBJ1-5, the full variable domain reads DTGVSQNPRHKITKRGQNVTFRCDPISEHNRLYWYRQTLGQGPEFLTYFQNEAQLEKSRLLSDRFSAERPKGSFSTLEIQRTEQGDSAMYLCASSLGGGNQPQHFGDGTRLSIL.

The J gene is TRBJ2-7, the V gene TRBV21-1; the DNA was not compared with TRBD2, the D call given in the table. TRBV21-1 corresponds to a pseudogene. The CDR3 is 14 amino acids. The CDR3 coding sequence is TGTGCCAGCAGCAAAGTCGGGGGGCCCTACGAGCAGTACTTC. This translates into CASSKVGGPYEQYF.

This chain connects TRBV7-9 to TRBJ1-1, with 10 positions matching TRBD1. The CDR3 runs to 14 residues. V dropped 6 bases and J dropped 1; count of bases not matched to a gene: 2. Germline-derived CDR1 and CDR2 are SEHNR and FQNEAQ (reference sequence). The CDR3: CASRDRGGNTEAFF. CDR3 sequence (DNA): TGTGCCAGCAGGGACAGGGGGGGGAACACTGAAGCTTTCTTT.

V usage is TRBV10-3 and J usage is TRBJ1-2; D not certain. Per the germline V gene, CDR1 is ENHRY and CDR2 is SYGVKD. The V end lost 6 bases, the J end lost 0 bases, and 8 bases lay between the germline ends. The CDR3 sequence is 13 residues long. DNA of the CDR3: TGTGCCATCAGAGGAGTAGCTAACTATGGCTACACCTTC. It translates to CAIRGVANYGYTF.